The 30 T cell receptor beta chains below all came from one sample that was sequenced in a study of blood T cell repertoires in COVID-19. Libraries were prepared by immunoSEQ multiplex PCR; TCRdb keeps only in-frame clonotypes and omits some of them. Of about 190,000 clones in the sample, 70% to 80% were seen once. Sequencing was performed on peripheral blood. The receptors were gathered from a woman in her fifties or sixties with acute or convalescent COVID-19.

V usage is TRBV7-9 and J usage is TRBJ1-5, with D tentatively TRBD1 (6 bases). The CDR3 runs 13 residues. With 4 bases removed from V and 5 bases from J, the gap between germline ends came to 9 bases. Per germline, CDR1 SEHNR and CDR2 FQNEAQ (reference sequence). The CDR3 region has the DNA TGTGCCAGCAGCTCCGCAGGGGATCAGCCCCAGCATTTT. Translated: CASSSAGDQPQHF.

The V and J genes are TRBV19 and TRBJ1-5, with D perhaps matching TRBD1 (6 bases). Germline CDR1 and CDR2: LNHDA and SQIVND (reference sequence). This CDR3 spans 14 amino acids. V was pared by 2 bases and J by 6 bases, with 11 bases between. The CDR3, as DNA: TGTGCCAGTAGTATAAGCACAGGGCTTCAGCCCCAGCATTTT. It is translated as CASSISTGLQPQHF.

This sequence joins TRBV27 and TRBJ2-3; the match to TRBD2 covers 8 bases. The CDR3 contains 15 residues. From germline, CDR1 is MNHEY and CDR2 SMNVEV (reference sequence). V trimming: 3 bases; J trimming: 1 base; junction bases outside the gene matches: 3. CDR3 region: CASSFSGGGTDTQYF. The DNA for the CDR3 is TGTGCCAGCAGTTTTTCCGGGGGGGGCACAGATACGCAGTATTTT.

The chain couples TRBV4-2 to TRBJ1-6; tentatively, D is TRBD1 (5 bases). V lost 3 bases, J lost 8 bases, and 26 bases lay in between. Germline V gene lookup returns CDR1 LGHNA and CDR2 YNFKEQ. This CDR3 comprises 19 residues. CDR3 sequence (DNA): TGTGCCAGCAGCCACCTACCCGGGGGGGATTCGAGTCCGTATTCACCCCTCCACTTT. It is translated as CASSHLPGGDSSPYSPLHF.

The CDR3 loop reads CASRLQGQANEKLFF. The DNA of the CDR3 is TGTGCCAGCAGACTACAGGGTCAGGCTAATGAAAAACTGTTTTTT. The chain has TRBV6-6 and TRBJ1-4; D perhaps matches TRBD1 (6 bases). CDR3 length equals 15 residues. V dropped 6 bases and J dropped 3 bases, with 14 bases sitting between them. Germline-derived CDR1 and CDR2 are MNHNY and SVGAGI (reference sequence).

The chain carries TRBV5-1 and TRBJ2-2; D is perhaps TRBD2 (6 bases). This CDR3 is 14 amino acids long. The germline CDR1 and CDR2 sequences are SGHRS and YFSETQ. The germline V and J ends were trimmed by 5 bases and 1 base, with 9 bases remaining between them. The CDR3 spells CASRRGENTGELFF. As DNA, the CDR3 is TGCGCCAGCAGGCGCGGGGAGAACACCGGGGAGCTGTTTTTT.

The V gene is TRBV19, the J gene TRBJ1-5; 9 bases map to TRBD1. The CDR3 consists of 14 residues. Germline CDR1 LNHDA, CDR2 SQIVND (reference sequence). V trimming: 5 bases; J trimming: 5 bases; junction bases outside the gene matches: 4. This CDR3 is CASSARQGDQPQHF. CDR3 in DNA: TGTGCCAGTAGTGCCCGACAGGGGGATCAGCCCCAGCATTTT.

As DNA, the CDR3 is TGCGCCAGCAGTGGCCGAACAGGGGGTGACAGTGAAGCTTTCTTT. Translating it yields CASSGRTGGDSEAFF. The chain employs TRBV10-1 and TRBJ1-1, with 8 bases matching TRBD1. The CDR3 loop spans 15 amino acids. J gave up 7 bases and V 4 bases, and 11 bases lay outside the gene matches. CDR1 is WNHNN and CDR2 is SYGVQD in the germline V gene (reference sequence).

The chain carries TRBV6-2 or TRBV6-3 and TRBJ2-1; 9 bases fit TRBD2. Germline assignment: CDR1 MNHEY and CDR2 SVGEGT. The V and J ends lost 4 bases and 9 bases, in that order; junction bases with no gene match: 16. CDR3 length: 17 amino acids. The CDR3 spells CASSFRSYGGRAAEQFF. CDR3 sequence (DNA): TGTGCCAGCAGTTTTCGGAGTTATGGCGGGAGGGCGGCTGAGCAGTTCTTC.

CDR3 sequence: CASSLEPGEQYF. The DNA of the CDR3 is TGTGCCAGCAGCTTAGAGCCAGGCGAGCAGTACTTC. The V and J genes are TRBV11-3 and TRBJ2-7; D ambiguous. The CDR3 has 12 residues. The germline CDR1 and CDR2 sequences are SGHNT and YENEEA. The V gene lost 0 bases and the J gene lost 6 bases, with 6 bases spanning the gap.

V gene TRBV3-1 (or the pseudogene TRBV3-2) combines with J gene TRBJ1-1; TRBD1 might be the D (5 bases). CDR3 length: 15 residues. The V and J ends lost 0 bases and 6 bases respectively, with 14 bases between them. Germline lookup yields CDR1 LGHDT and CDR2 YNNKEL (reference sequence). The CDR3 here is CASSQDHRFIAEAFF. The CDR3 nucleotides are TGTGCCAGCAGCCAAGACCACAGGTTTATCGCTGAAGCTTTCTTT.

About this clone itself: Other DNA sequences within the sample encode an identical CDR3. The chain combines TRBV6-5 with TRBJ2-6; TRBD1 might be the D (6 bases). This CDR3 region has 15 residues. V was trimmed by 6 bases and J by 1 base, leaving 10 bases between them. The germline V gene encodes CDR1 MNHEY and CDR2 SVGAGI. This CDR3 is CASSLTGSGANVLTF. The DNA for the CDR3 is TGTGCCAGCAGCCTGACAGGATCTGGGGCCAACGTCCTGACTTTC.

This clone has a handful of counts. The chain combines TRBV18 with TRBJ2-7, with a possible D match to TRBD1 (5 bases). Trimming removed 3 bases at V and 3 bases at J, with 9 bases between. Germline V gene sequence: CDR1 KGHSH, CDR2 LQKENI. CDR3 size: 13 residues. CDR3 in amino acids: CASSPDINYEQYF. The CDR3 nucleotides are TGTGCCAGCTCACCGGACATCAACTACGAGCAGTACTTC. Based on the CDR3 plus reference TRBV18 and TRBJ2-7, the full variable domain is NAGVMQNPRHLVRRRGQEARLRCSPMKGHSHVYWYRQLPEEGLKFMVYLQKENIIDESGMPKERFSAEFPKEGPSILRIQQVVRGDSAAYFCASSPDINYEQYFGPGTRLTVT.

A single count supports this clone. The V and J genes are TRBV3-1 (or the pseudogene TRBV3-2) and TRBJ1-2; the match to TRBD1 covers 8 bases. The V and J ends lost 3 bases and 6 bases, in that order; junction bases with no gene match: 3. CDR3 length: 13 amino acids. Germline CDR1 and CDR2: LGHDT and YNNKEL (reference sequence). The CDR3 DNA reads TGTGCCAGCAGCCAGAGACAGGGGCATGGCTACACCTTC. Protein: CASSQRQGHGYTF.

This sequence joins TRBV28 and TRBJ1-1; D is unresolved. The germline V gene encodes CDR1 MDHEN and CDR2 SYDVKM. This CDR3 comprises 13 residues. Trimming removed 6 bases from V and 0 bases from J, with 8 bases in between. CDR3 nucleotide sequence: TGTGCCAGCAGCGAAACGGTGAACACTGAAGCTTTCTTT. This codes for CASSETVNTEAFF.

This chain connects TRBV29-1 to TRBJ2-1, with 10 bases aligning to TRBD1. The CDR3 length is 12 residues. Germline values: CDR1 SQVTM, CDR2 ANQGSEA. V shed 4 bases, J shed 11 bases, and the junction held 5 bases outside the gene matches. CDR3 amino acids: CSVGQGAGKQFF. CDR3 DNA: TGCAGCGTTGGACAGGGGGCCGGTAAGCAGTTCTTC.

This clone was detected only once. The chain couples TRBV12-3 or TRBV12-4 to TRBJ1-2; TRBD1 aligns across 7 bases. V lost 6 bases to trimming and J lost 4 bases; unmatched junction nucleotides: 5. The CDR3 sequence is 13 residues long. CDR3 in DNA: TGTGCCAGCAGCCAGGGACAGCGCTATGGCTACACCTTC. Its translation is CASSQGQRYGYTF.

The rearrangement links TRBV19 to TRBJ1-2; 8 bases line up with TRBD1. Germline-derived CDR1 and CDR2 are LNHDA and SQIVND (reference sequence). V was pared by 4 bases and J by 4 bases, with 8 bases of the junction left unmatched. This CDR3 has 15 amino acids. CDR3 sequence (DNA): TGTGCCAGTAGTACAACCCCACAGGGGGTCTATGGCTACACCTTC. Encoded protein: CASSTTPQGVYGYTF.

This chain joins TRBV5-1 and TRBJ1-4; D remains ambiguous. CDR1 is SGHRS and CDR2 is YFSETQ in the germline V gene. There are 13 residues in the CDR3. V gave up 0 bases and J gave up 10 bases, with 10 bases separating them. CDR3 DNA: TGCGCCAGCAGCTTGGACGGAGTTGGAAAACTGTTTTTT. Translated, it gives CASSLDGVGKLFF.

The V call is TRBV4-1, the J call TRBJ1-2; 7 bases are shared with TRBD1. The germline V gene has CDR1 MGHRA and CDR2 YSYEKL. With V trimmed by 2 bases and J by 0 bases, 12 bases remained unmatched. The CDR3 runs to 18 residues. The CDR3 loop is CASSQLRDRVDSNYGYTF. CDR3 DNA: TGCGCCAGCAGCCAACTCCGGGACAGAGTTGATTCTAACTATGGCTACACCTTC.

This chain links TRBV6-5 with TRBJ2-2; possible D gene TRBD2, 5 bases. CDR1 and CDR2 from the germline V gene are MNHEY and SVGAGI. CDR3 length equals 15 residues. With 7 bases removed from V and 3 bases from J, the gap between germline ends came to 15 bases. The CDR3 region has the DNA TGTGCCAGCACCCAAGAGGGCCGGTACACCGGGGAGCTGTTTTTT. This gives the protein CASTQEGRYTGELFF.

The gene calls are TRBV25-1 and TRBJ1-6; D is possibly TRBD1 (5 bases). The germline V gene has CDR1 MGHDK and CDR2 SYGVNS. Trimming took off 3 bases at V and 0 bases at J, with 12 bases between the two ends. CDR3 size: 17 residues. The CDR3, as DNA: TGTGCCAGCAGTGACCAAGACAGAAGCTCCTATAATTCACCCCTCCACTTT. Translating it yields CASSDQDRSSYNSPLHF.

The chain carries TRBV21-1 and TRBJ2-2; the table calls TRBD1, which could not be checked here. TRBV21-1 is described as a pseudogene. The CDR3 consists of 16 residues. The CDR3 sequence: CASSKRVTGGHGELFF. In nucleotides, the CDR3 is TGTGCCAGCAGCAAAAGGGTGACAGGGGGACACGGGGAGCTGTTTTTT.

As for this clone: At one boundary the junction diverges from the germline segment, which might be a read error. V usage is TRBV28 and J usage is TRBJ1-4, with 12 bases identical to TRBD1. The CDR3 extends over 11 amino acids. Germline CDR1 MDHEN, CDR2 SYDVKM. The CDR3 DNA sequence: TGTGCCACCGAAACCGGGACAGGGGGCGCTTTT. This sequence encodes CATETGTGGAF.

This clone has just a few counts. The chain has TRBV9 and TRBJ1-6; D is possibly TRBD1 (5 bases). Germline CDR1 SGDLS, CDR2 YYNGEE. CDR3 length: 14 residues. Deletions cut 1 base from V and 6 bases from J, with 8 bases between. The CDR3 region is CASSVKGINSPLHF. CDR3 nucleotides: TGTGCCAGCAGCGTAAAGGGGATTAATTCACCCCTCCACTTT. Full variable domain (outside the CDR3, taken from reference TRBV9 and TRBJ1-6): DSGVTQTPKHLITATGQRVTLRCSPRSGDLSVYWYQQSLDQGLQFLIQYYNGEERAKGNILERFSAQQFPDLHSELNLSSLELGDSALYFCASSVKGINSPLHFGNGTRLTVT.

This clone was seen only a few times. This chain connects TRBV4-3 to TRBJ2-7, with unresolved D. Per germline, CDR1 LGHNA and CDR2 YSLEER. This CDR3 comprises 14 residues. V was trimmed by 3 bases and J by 7 bases, leaving 16 bases between them. CDR3: CASSHLPPRSEQYF. The CDR3 nucleotides read TGCGCCAGCAGCCATCTACCCCCCCGGAGTGAGCAGTACTTC.

This chain uses TRBV2 with TRBJ2-5; D is undetermined. The CDR3 extends over 15 amino acids. Germline values: CDR1 SNHLY, CDR2 FYNNEI. The germline V and J ends were trimmed by 6 bases and 2 bases, with 16 bases remaining between them. For the CDR3, the DNA is TGTGCCAGCAGGGAAACCGGGTCTTCTCAAGAGACCCAGTACTTC. This sequence encodes CASRETGSSQETQYF.

This clone was counted a few times. The V and J genes are TRBV27 and TRBJ1-6, with D possibly matching TRBD1 (5 bases). V dropped 0 bases and J dropped 5 bases, with 11 bases sitting between them. The CDR3 contains 16 residues. Germline-derived CDR1 and CDR2 are MNHEY and SMNVEV (reference sequence). The CDR3: CASSLSSQGHNSPLHF. The CDR3 DNA follows: TGTGCCAGCAGTTTATCGAGTCAGGGTCATAATTCACCCCTCCACTTT.

This chain uses TRBV15 with TRBJ2-7, with a weak D call TRBD2 (5 bases). Trimming left V 3 bases short and J 4 bases short, with 13 bases between. The CDR3 runs to 14 residues. CDR1 is LNHNV, CDR2 YYDKDF, per germline (reference sequence). The CDR3 is CATSSPGLVYEQYF. CDR3 coding DNA: TGTGCCACCAGCAGCCCAGGACTCGTATACGAGCAGTACTTC.

The rearrangement links TRBV12-3 or TRBV12-4 to TRBJ1-6, with unresolved D. The CDR3 is 13 residues long. Trimming removed 3 bases from V and 6 bases from J, with 6 bases in between. The CDR3 protein is CASSFNINSPLHF. Written as DNA, the CDR3 is TGTGCCAGCAGTTTCAACATTAATTCACCCCTCCACTTT.